These 9 T cell receptor beta chains came from one sample sequenced in a study of blood T cell repertoires in COVID-19. Clones were read by immunoSEQ multiplex PCR, and TCRdb kept only the in-frame ones, dropping some. This sample has more than 35,000 clones; around 80% occur once, and the top ten carry about 40%. Material for sequencing was peripheral blood. The source is a man of 80 years or more with active or convalescent COVID-19.

The chain uses TRBV5-6 and TRBJ2-5; D may be TRBD1 (5 bases). The length of the CDR3 is 13 residues. CDR1 is SGHDT and CDR2 is YYEEEE in the germline V gene. Trimming left V 0 bases short and J 3 bases short, with 6 bases between. The CDR3 sequence: CASSLGREETQYF. The CDR3 coding sequence is TGTGCCAGCAGCTTGGGCAGGGAAGAGACCCAGTACTTC.

The chain couples TRBV7-3 to TRBJ2-4; TRBD1 matches at 7 bases. The length of the CDR3 is 14 residues. The trim removed 4 bases at V and 8 bases at J, leaving 8 bases unmatched. CDR1 is SGHTA and CDR2 is FQGTGA in the germline V gene. The CDR3 sequence is CASSSARQGDIQYF. In DNA form, the CDR3 reads TGTGCCAGCAGCTCCGCTAGGCAGGGGGACATTCAGTACTTC.

V gene TRBV2 combines with J gene TRBJ1-6; 7 positions agree with TRBD1. The CDR3 totals 14 residues. Trimming at V came to 5 bases and at J to 7 bases, leaving 5 bases not matched to a gene. Looked up from germline, CDR1 is SNHLY and CDR2 is FYNNEI. For the CDR3, the DNA is TGTGCCAGCAGTCCTAGGGGGCGAAATTCACCCCTCCACTTT. It yields the protein CASSPRGRNSPLHF.

This sequence joins TRBV28 and TRBJ1-1; a possible D gene is TRBD1 (6 bases). Germline V CDR1 and CDR2: MDHEN, SYDVKM. The CDR3 extends over 14 amino acids. V was clipped by 3 bases and J by 9 bases, with 17 bases between them. CDR3 protein: CASSFQEGRGQAFF. As DNA, the CDR3 is TGTGCCAGCAGTTTCCAAGAAGGGCGGGGGCAAGCTTTCTTT.

The chain has TRBV19 and TRBJ2-5, with a possible D match to TRBD1 (5 bases). The length of the CDR3 is 13 residues. Trimming took off 5 bases at V and 1 base at J, with 8 bases between the two ends. Germline V CDR1 and CDR2: LNHDA, SQIVND (reference sequence). CDR3 bases: TGTGCCAGTAGTCAAGGGGTCCAAGAGACCCAGTACTTC. Its protein is CASSQGVQETQYF.

In this sample, this clone turned up a few times. This rearrangement joins TRBV7-2 to TRBJ2-7; 10 bases agree with TRBD1. CDR1 and CDR2 from the germline V gene are SGHTA and FQGNSA. Germline trimming cut 5 bases from V and 4 bases from J; bases unmatched to any gene: 2. The CDR3 length is 13 residues. The CDR3 region is CASSDRGPYEQYF. The CDR3 nucleotides are TGTGCCAGCAGCGACAGGGGGCCGTACGAGCAGTACTTC.

This sequence joins TRBV18 and TRBJ1-1; 7 bases map to TRBD1. This CDR3 is built from 15 residues. Germline CDR1 is KGHSH and CDR2 is LQKENI. Trimming at V came to 4 bases and at J to 4 bases, leaving 9 bases not matched to a gene. The CDR3 DNA reads as TGTGCCAGCTCACTCGGGACAGACCAAGGCACTGAAGCTTTCTTT. It specifies CASSLGTDQGTEAFF. Filled out from reference TRBV18 and TRBJ1-1, the complete variable domain reads NAGVMQNPRHLVRRRGQEARLRCSPMKGHSHVYWYRQLPEEGLKFMVYLQKENIIDESGMPKERFSAEFPKEGPSILRIQQVVRGDSAAYFCASSLGTDQGTEAFFGQGTRLTVV.

The chain recombines TRBV6-5 with TRBJ2-5; D call uncertain. The germline V and J ends were trimmed by 6 bases and 1 base, with 12 bases remaining between them. CDR1 MNHEY and CDR2 SVGAGI come from the germline V gene. The CDR3 extends over 14 amino acids. The CDR3 here is CASRKLDFQETQYF. The CDR3 nucleotides are TGTGCCAGCAGAAAGCTAGATTTCCAAGAGACCCAGTACTTC.

This chain joins TRBV14 and TRBJ1-1, with TRBD1 identical over 9 bases. This CDR3 has 16 residues. Germline lookup yields CDR1 SGHDN and CDR2 FVKESK. Trimming took 4 bases from V and 0 from J; bases not matched to a gene: 6. This CDR3 is CASSRQTGGVNTEAFF. As DNA, the CDR3 is TGTGCCAGCAGCCGCCAGACAGGGGGAGTGAACACTGAAGCTTTCTTT.